The rows below give T cell receptor beta chains drawn from one sample of a study of cytomegalovirus exposure and HLA in healthy donors. Produced via immunoSEQ multiplex PCR; TCRdb's table is partial and in-frame only. The sample lists over 100,000 clones, around 77% occurring once. Material for sequencing was PBMCs. These receptors all come from a male donor in good health and CMV-seropositive. Both conserved end residues are part of each CDR3. A D gene is named only where the DNA matches it firmly. The size field is filled for only some rows; it gives once, few, many or a size class.

V gene: TRBV6-5; clone size: NA; D gene: NA; J gene: TRBJ1-6; CDR3 protein: CASSRRGLDSPLHF; CDR3 DNA: TGTGCCAGCAGCCGCCGGGGACTAGATTCACCCCTCCACTTT
V gene: TRBV10-1; clone size: NA; D gene: TRBD2; J gene: TRBJ2-7; CDR3 protein: CASSEPSLGLAWSSYEQYF; CDR3 DNA: TGCGCCAGCAGTGAGCCGAGCTTGGGACTAGCCTGGAGCTCCTACGAGCAGTACTTC
V gene: TRBV9; clone size: NA; D gene: NA; J gene: TRBJ1-3; CDR3 protein: CASSPRGGSGNTIYF; CDR3 DNA: TGTGCCAGCAGCCCCCGGGGAGGATCTGGAAACACCATATATTTT
V gene: TRBV7-9; clone size: NA; D gene: NA; J gene: TRBJ2-7; CDR3 protein: CASSLDQRRGYEQYF; CDR3 DNA: TGTGCCAGCAGCTTAGATCAGCGGAGGGGCTACGAGCAGTACTTC
V gene: TRBV15; clone size: NA; D gene: NA; J gene: TRBJ2-7; CDR3 protein: CATPAGAREQYF; CDR3 DNA: TGTGCCACGCCGGCGGGGGCGCGCGAGCAGTACTTC
V gene: TRBV29-1; clone size: NA; D gene: NA; J gene: TRBJ1-5; CDR3 protein: CSAERVFQPQHF; CDR3 DNA: TGCAGCGCTGAACGGGTTTTTCAGCCCCAGCATTTT
V gene: TRBV5-6; clone size: NA; D gene: NA; J gene: TRBJ1-1; CDR3 protein: CASSFQGNTEAFF; CDR3 DNA: TGTGCCAGCAGCTTCCAGGGGAACACTGAAGCTTTCTTT
V gene: TRBV5-4; clone size: NA; D gene: NA; J gene: TRBJ2-7; CDR3 protein: CASSLGVNYEQYF; CDR3 DNA: TGTGCCAGCAGCTTGGGCGTCAACTACGAGCAGTACTTC
V gene: TRBV2; clone size: few; D gene: TRBD1; J gene: TRBJ2-7; CDR3 protein: CASSVQGDRGEEQYF; CDR3 DNA: TGTGCCAGCAGTGTACAGGGGGACAGGGGTGAAGAGCAGTACTTC
V gene: TRBV6-1; clone size: NA; D gene: NA; J gene: TRBJ2-2; CDR3 protein: CASSEIAVLNTGELFF; CDR3 DNA: TGTGCCAGCAGTGAAATAGCGGTTCTGAACACCGGGGAGCTGTTTTTT
V gene: TRBV15; clone size: NA; D gene: NA; J gene: TRBJ2-1; CDR3 protein: CATSRDGRGRGEGTNNEQFF; CDR3 DNA: TGTGCCACCAGCAGAGATGGAAGGGGGAGGGGAGAAGGGACCAACAATGAGCAGTTCTTC
V gene: TRBV11-2; clone size: few; D gene: NA; J gene: TRBJ1-4; CDR3 protein: CASSRSLSLNEKLFF; CDR3 DNA: TGTGCCAGCAGTCGTAGTCTTTCGCTCAATGAAAAACTGTTTTTT
V gene: TRBV5-1; clone size: NA; D gene: NA; J gene: TRBJ2-3; CDR3 protein: CASRSEETRTDTQYF; CDR3 DNA: TGCGCCAGCCGATCCGAAGAGACTAGGACAGATACGCAGTATTTT
V gene: TRBV5-1; clone size: NA; D gene: NA; J gene: TRBJ2-1; CDR3 protein: CASSPGQIGSYWGYNEQFF; CDR3 DNA: TGCGCCAGCAGCCCAGGCCAAATCGGGAGTTATTGGGGATACAATGAGCAGTTCTTC
V gene: TRBV10-3; clone size: NA; D gene: TRBD1; J gene: TRBJ1-1; CDR3 protein: CAISDPRTGFTEAFF; CDR3 DNA: TGTGCCATCAGTGACCCACGGACAGGGTTCACTGAAGCTTTCTTT
V gene: TRBV4-1; clone size: NA; D gene: NA; J gene: TRBJ1-2; CDR3 protein: CASSQEGRSYGYTF; CDR3 DNA: TGCGCCAGCAGCCAAGAGGGCAGGTCCTATGGCTACACCTTC
V gene: TRBV9; clone size: few; D gene: NA; J gene: TRBJ2-7; CDR3 protein: CASSSGNTYEQYF; CDR3 DNA: TGTGCCAGCAGCTCGGGGAATACCTACGAGCAGTACTTC
V gene: TRBV6-5; clone size: NA; D gene: NA; J gene: TRBJ2-7; CDR3 protein: CASSYSGTNSYEQYF; CDR3 DNA: TGTGCCAGCAGTTACTCCGGGACAAACTCCTACGAGCAGTACTTC
V gene: TRBV9; clone size: NA; D gene: NA; J gene: TRBJ1-1; CDR3 protein: CASSVGAAESTEAFF; CDR3 DNA: TGTGCCAGCAGCGTAGGGGCAGCTGAAAGCACTGAAGCTTTCTTT
V gene: TRBV4-2; clone size: NA; D gene: TRBD1; J gene: TRBJ1-2; CDR3 protein: CASSQDRGVNYGYTF; CDR3 DNA: TGTGCCAGCAGCCAAGACAGGGGGGTGAACTATGGCTACACCTTC
V gene: TRBV11-2; clone size: once; D gene: TRBD2; J gene: TRBJ2-7; CDR3 protein: CASSDPGLALSYEQYF; CDR3 DNA: TGTGCCAGCAGCGATCCTGGACTAGCGTTATCCTACGAGCAGTACTTC
V gene: TRBV2; clone size: NA; D gene: TRBD2; J gene: TRBJ2-5; CDR3 protein: CASKNPGLAETQYF; CDR3 DNA: TGTGCCAGCAAAAATCCGGGACTAGCGGAGACCCAGTACTTC
V gene: TRBV7-6; clone size: NA; D gene: TRBD1; J gene: TRBJ2-1; CDR3 protein: CASSLATGTGPYNEQFF; CDR3 DNA: TGTGCCAGCAGCTTAGCTACCGGGACAGGACCATACAATGAGCAGTTCTTC
V gene: TRBV4-1; clone size: NA; D gene: TRBD1; J gene: TRBJ1-4; CDR3 protein: CASNLGTGGIGKLFF; CDR3 DNA: TGCGCCAGCAACTTAGGGACAGGGGGCATAGGAAAACTGTTTTTT
V gene: TRBV5-6; clone size: NA; D gene: NA; J gene: TRBJ2-5; CDR3 protein: CASSLRDTEETQYF; CDR3 DNA: TGTGCCAGCAGCTTACGGGACACCGAAGAGACCCAGTACTTC
V gene: TRBV2; clone size: NA; D gene: NA; J gene: TRBJ1-2; CDR3 protein: CASSLSWEPSYGYTF; CDR3 DNA: TGTGCCAGCAGCCTGAGCTGGGAGCCGTCTTATGGCTACACCTTC
V gene: TRBV5-5; clone size: NA; D gene: NA; J gene: TRBJ2-7; CDR3 protein: CASSLLQHAYEQYF; CDR3 DNA: TGTGCCAGCAGCTTGCTACAGCACGCCTACGAGCAGTACTTC
V gene: TRBV28; clone size: NA; D gene: NA; J gene: TRBJ1-1; CDR3 protein: CASSLMGRGSGAFF; CDR3 DNA: TGTGCCAGCAGTTTAATGGGGCGAGGGAGCGGGGCTTTCTTT
V gene: TRBV19; clone size: few; D gene: NA; J gene: TRBJ1-1; CDR3 protein: CASSIDPQRTEAFF; CDR3 DNA: TGTGCCAGTAGTATAGATCCTCAGAGGACTGAAGCTTTCTTT
V gene: TRBV7-2; clone size: NA; D gene: NA; J gene: TRBJ2-3; CDR3 protein: CASSSSTGLGTDTQYF; CDR3 DNA: TGTGCCAGCAGCTCGAGCACAGGGCTGGGAACAGATACGCAGTATTTT
V gene: TRBV18; clone size: NA; D gene: TRBD1; J gene: TRBJ2-2; CDR3 protein: CASRGTGTTGELFF; CDR3 DNA: TGTGCCAGCCGTGGGACAGGGACCACCGGGGAGCTGTTTTTT
V gene: TRBV19; clone size: NA; D gene: NA; J gene: TRBJ2-1; CDR3 protein: CASSIVDSREQFF; CDR3 DNA: TGTGCCAGTAGTATAGTCGACAGTCGTGAGCAGTTCTTC
V gene: TRBV15; clone size: few; D gene: NA; J gene: TRBJ2-3; CDR3 protein: CATSRDFGGGAIGTDTQYF; CDR3 DNA: TGTGCCACCAGCAGAGATTTCGGAGGGGGCGCGATCGGAACAGATACGCAGTATTTT
V gene: TRBV29-1; clone size: once; D gene: TRBD2; J gene: TRBJ2-7; CDR3 protein: CSADGPSGERSYEQYF; CDR3 DNA: TGCAGCGCCGATGGGCCTAGCGGGGAGCGCTCCTACGAGCAGTACTTC
V gene: TRBV7-9; clone size: NA; D gene: TRBD2; J gene: TRBJ2-7; CDR3 protein: CASSLSGGKVYEQYF; CDR3 DNA: TGTGCCAGCAGCTTAAGCGGGGGAAAAGTCTACGAGCAGTACTTC
V gene: TRBV6-5; clone size: NA; D gene: NA; J gene: TRBJ1-1; CDR3 protein: CASSYGRGQEAFF; CDR3 DNA: TGTGCCAGCAGTTACGGAAGGGGACAAGAAGCTTTCTTT
V gene: TRBV5-1; clone size: NA; D gene: NA; J gene: TRBJ2-5; CDR3 protein: CASSLAQGGQETQYF; CDR3 DNA: TGCGCCAGCAGCTTGGCTCAGGGGGGACAAGAGACCCAGTACTTC
V gene: TRBV19; clone size: NA; D gene: NA; J gene: TRBJ1-5; CDR3 protein: CASSPLDSSNQPQHF; CDR3 DNA: TGTGCCAGTAGTCCCCTCGATAGTAGCAATCAGCCCCAGCATTTT
V gene: TRBV4-2; clone size: NA; D gene: NA; J gene: TRBJ1-2; CDR3 protein: CASSHSNGGRNYGYTF; CDR3 DNA: TGTGCCAGCAGCCATTCCAACGGGGGGCGCAACTATGGCTACACCTTC
V gene: TRBV9; clone size: NA; D gene: NA; J gene: TRBJ2-5; CDR3 protein: CASSVGERQETQYF; CDR3 DNA: TGTGCCAGCAGCGTAGGAGAGAGACAAGAGACCCAGTACTTC
V gene: TRBV6-4; clone size: NA; D gene: NA; J gene: TRBJ2-1; CDR3 protein: CASSPRRNNEQFF; CDR3 DNA: TGTGCCAGCAGTCCCCGGAGGAACAATGAGCAGTTCTTC
V gene: TRBV2; clone size: NA; D gene: TRBD2; J gene: TRBJ2-3; CDR3 protein: CASSAHSGGAPTDTQYF; CDR3 DNA: TGTGCCAGCAGTGCGCATAGCGGGGGGGCCCCAACAGATACGCAGTATTTT